This passage covers 30 T cell receptor beta chains from one sample sequenced in a study of blood T cell repertoires in COVID-19. Produced via immunoSEQ multiplex PCR; TCRdb's table is partial and in-frame only. The sample yields about 100,000 clones, approximately 86% seen once. The sample comprised peripheral blood. All receptors come from a human donor in a cohort sampled during active COVID-19.

The V gene is TRBV4-2, the J gene TRBJ1-5; 8 bases align to TRBD1. The germline gives CDR1 LGHNA, CDR2 YNFKEQ. This CDR3 comprises 18 residues. V was pared by 0 bases and J by 7 bases, with 14 bases of the junction left unmatched. DNA of the CDR3: TGTGCCAGCAGCCAAGACGTGGGGGGCAGGGGGCCACGGCAGCCCCAGCATTTT. It yields the protein CASSQDVGGRGPRQPQHF.

This rearrangement joins TRBV5-1 to TRBJ1-5, with 8 bases identical to TRBD1. Germline V gives CDR1 SGHRS, CDR2 YFSETQ. The V and J ends lost 2 bases and 6 bases, in that order; junction bases with no gene match: 7. There are 15 residues in the CDR3. DNA for the CDR3: TGCGCCAGCAGCTTAGCAGGGGGCGTGCCTCAGCCCCAGCATTTT. This sequence encodes CASSLAGGVPQPQHF. Full variable domain (missing parts from reference TRBV5-1 and TRBJ1-5): KAGVTQTPRYLIKTRGQQVTLSCSPISGHRSVSWYQQTPGQGLQFLFEYFSETQRNKGNFPGRFSGRQFSNSRSEMNVSTLELGDSALYLCASSLAGGVPQPQHFGDGTRLSIL.

V gene TRBV19 combines with J gene TRBJ2-1; D is perhaps TRBD2 (5 bases). Germline V gives CDR1 LNHDA, CDR2 SQIVND (reference sequence). This CDR3 is built from 16 residues. Trimming shortened V by 5 bases and J by 3 bases, and 17 bases separated the two germline ends. The CDR3 spells CASSAFSGGNYNEQFF. In nucleotides, the CDR3 is TGTGCCAGTAGTGCTTTCAGCGGAGGTAACTACAATGAGCAGTTCTTC.

This chain uses TRBV6-2 or TRBV6-3 with TRBJ2-1; 7 positions agree with TRBD1. From germline, CDR1 is MNHEY and CDR2 SVGEGT. The junction had 4 bases not matched to a gene; V was cut back by 0 bases and J by 8 bases. This CDR3 has 14 amino acids. CDR3: CASSYSSGGYEQFF. DNA for the CDR3: TGTGCCAGCAGTTACTCGTCAGGGGGATATGAGCAGTTCTTC.

The chain employs TRBV12-2 and TRBJ1-2; the D call in the table, TRBD1, was not verified against the DNA. TRBV12-2 is a listed pseudogene. The CDR3 runs 12 residues. The CDR3 DNA reads TGTGCAAGTCGCCCGGGACAGGGTGGCTACACCTTC. Amino acids: CASRPGQGGYTF.

The chain combines TRBV24-1 with TRBJ1-1; no firm D call. CDR1 and CDR2 (germline): KGHDR, SFDVKD. The CDR3 covers 13 residues. The V gene lost 3 bases and the J gene lost 7 bases, with 11 bases spanning the gap. The CDR3 coding sequence is TGTGCCACCAGTGATATATTCCGGGGTGAAGCTTTCTTT. Encoded protein: CATSDIFRGEAFF.

The CDR3 DNA sequence: TGCGCCAGCAGCTTGGAGGGGCCTGGCTACACCTTC. Protein product: CASSLEGPGYTF. The chain joins TRBV5-1 to TRBJ1-2; the D gene is possibly TRBD1 (5 bases). The CDR3 has 12 residues. V was shortened by 0 bases and J by 7 bases, with 7 bases between the two germline ends. Germline assignment: CDR1 SGHRS and CDR2 YFSETQ.

CDR3 sequence (DNA): TGCGCCAGCAGCGTGATGACAGGGACCGAGCAGTACTTC. It specifies CASSVMTGTEQYF. This chain uses TRBV5-1 with TRBJ2-7; 7 nucleotides align to TRBD1. In germline, CDR1 is SGHRS, CDR2 YFSETQ. V gave up 4 bases and J gave up 6 bases; unmatched junction bases: 7. The CDR3 extends over 13 amino acids. The full variable domain, completed using reference TRBV5-1 and TRBJ2-7, is KAGVTQTPRYLIKTRGQQVTLSCSPISGHRSVSWYQQTPGQGLQFLFEYFSETQRNKGNFPGRFSGRQFSNSRSEMNVSTLELGDSALYLCASSVMTGTEQYFGPGTRLTVT.

This clone was counted a single time. The chain combines TRBV6-5 with TRBJ2-7; TRBD1 matches at 8 bases. CDR1 and CDR2 from the germline V gene are MNHEY and SVGAGI. V trimming: 0 bases; J trimming: 4 bases; junction bases outside the gene matches: 5. The length of the CDR3 is 15 residues. CDR3 in amino acids: CASSYSGTGLYEQYF. The CDR3 coding sequence is TGTGCCAGCAGTTACTCAGGGACAGGTTTATACGAGCAGTACTTC.

This chain links TRBV4-2 with TRBJ2-6; 7 bases line up with TRBD2. The CDR3 is 18 residues long. Germline values: CDR1 LGHNA, CDR2 YNFKEQ. V shed 2 bases, J shed 1 base, and the junction held 8 bases outside the gene matches. The CDR3 protein is CASSQPGGRLSGANVLTF. The CDR3 region has the DNA TGTGCCAGCAGCCAACCTGGCGGGAGACTTTCTGGGGCCAACGTCCTGACTTTC.

The genes are TRBV28 and TRBJ2-4; tentative D call: TRBD2 (5 bases). V lost 3 bases to trimming and J lost 5 bases, with 5 bases between them. The germline V gene encodes CDR1 MDHEN and CDR2 SYDVKM. The CDR3 length is 12 residues. This CDR3 reads CASSLRENIQYF. In nucleotides, the CDR3 is TGTGCCAGCAGTTTGAGGGAAAACATTCAGTACTTC.

The rearrangement joins TRBV29-1 to TRBJ1-2, with 8 bases aligning to TRBD1. The CDR3 runs 13 residues. CDR1 and CDR2 (germline): SQVTM, ANQGSEA. The trim removed 7 bases at V and 7 bases at J, leaving 11 bases unmatched. DNA of the CDR3: TGCAGCGGGTCAGGGGGCGTCTTAGCTGGCTACACCTTC. Its translation: CSGSGGVLAGYTF.

V usage is TRBV6-4 and J usage is TRBJ2-1; 8 bases align to TRBD2. The CDR3 contains 15 residues. Germline lookup yields CDR1 MRHNA and CDR2 SNTAGT. J lost 2 bases, V lost 4 bases, and 4 bases had no gene match. CDR3 residues: CASSVQAGAYNEQFF. CDR3 nucleotides: TGTGCCAGCAGTGTTCAAGCGGGAGCCTACAATGAGCAGTTCTTC.

The J gene is TRBJ2-7, the V gene TRBV9, with a possible D match to TRBD1 (5 bases). The CDR3 is 14 amino acids. Trimming shortened V by 4 bases and J by 4 bases, and 15 bases separated the two germline ends. Germline V gene sequence: CDR1 SGDLS, CDR2 YYNGEE. DNA for the CDR3: TGTGCCAGCAGCCGTTCAGTAGGGGATTACGAGCAGTACTTC. This encodes CASSRSVGDYEQYF.

V gene TRBV7-9 combines with J gene TRBJ2-2, with D possibly being TRBD2 (5 bases). Per the germline V gene, CDR1 is SEHNR and CDR2 is FQNEAQ (reference sequence). The CDR3 runs to 16 residues. The germline V and J ends were trimmed by 5 bases and 2 bases, with 15 bases remaining between them. CDR3 nucleotides: TGTGCCAGCAGCCCCCCGGGAACTGCTAACACCGGGGAGCTGTTTTTT. This gives the protein CASSPPGTANTGELFF.

The J gene is TRBJ2-1, the V gene TRBV27; D ambiguous. V was trimmed by 5 bases and J by 4 bases, leaving 9 bases between them. Per germline, CDR1 MNHEY and CDR2 SMNVEV (reference sequence). CDR3 length: 13 residues. The CDR3 coding sequence is TGTGCCAGCAGTAGTCAGGTGTACAATGAGCAGTTCTTC. Amino acid sequence: CASSSQVYNEQFF.

The chain uses TRBV28 and TRBJ2-2, with 7 bases matching TRBD1. Germline V gene sequence: CDR1 MDHEN, CDR2 SYDVKM. This CDR3 contains 16 residues. The junction had 13 bases not matched to a gene; V was cut back by 8 bases and J by 4 bases. Here the CDR3 DNA reads TGTGCCAGCTCTGGTCCGGGACAGCTGGGCACCGGGGAGCTGTTTTTT. Encoded protein: CASSGPGQLGTGELFF. Full variable domain (remainder filled in from reference TRBV28 and TRBJ2-2): DVKVTQSSRYLVKRTGEKVFLECVQDMDHENMFWYRQDPGLGLRLIYFSYDVKMKEKGDIPEGYSVSREKKERFSLILESASTNQTSMYLCASSGPGQLGTGELFFGEGSRLTVL.

V gene TRBV28 combines with J gene TRBJ2-1, with TRBD2 matching 9 bases. The V gene's germline CDR1 is MDHEN and CDR2 SYDVKM. CDR3 size: 15 residues. Trimming took 3 bases from V and 5 from J; bases not matched to a gene: 5. This CDR3 reads CASSFGVAGDNEQFF. CDR3 nucleotide sequence: TGTGCCAGCAGTTTCGGGGTAGCGGGAGACAATGAGCAGTTCTTC.

The CDR3: CALGGEGETQYF. CDR3 nucleotide sequence: TGTGCCTTGGGAGGGGAGGGGGAGACCCAGTACTTC. V is TRBV30 and J is TRBJ2-5; 7 bases line up with TRBD2. Germline V gene sequence: CDR1 GTSNPN, CDR2 SVGIG (reference sequence). The CDR3 spans 12 residues. V shed 7 bases and J 5 bases; nucleotides not matched to a gene: 7. Drawing the rest from reference TRBV30 and TRBJ2-5, the complete variable domain is SQTIHQWPATLVQPVGSPLSLECTVEGTSNPNLYWYRQAAGRGLQLLFYSVGIGQISSEVPQNLSASRPQDRQFILSSKKLLLSDSGFYLCALGGEGETQYFGPGTRLLVL.

This clone occurred once. The chain joins TRBV7-2 to TRBJ2-1, with D perhaps matching TRBD2 (7 bases). Per germline, CDR1 SGHTA and CDR2 FQGNSA. The CDR3 is 15 residues long. The ends were cut back, 1 base at V and 9 bases at J, with 16 bases in the middle. The CDR3 coding sequence is TGTGCCAGCAGCTTAGAGGGGGGAGGGCGAAGTGAGCAGTTCTTC. Amino acids: CASSLEGGGRSEQFF. Variable domain in full (rest from reference TRBV7-2 and TRBJ2-1): GAGVSQSPSNKVTEKGKDVELRCDPISGHTALYWYRQSLGQGLEFLIYFQGNSAPDKSGLPSDRFSAERTGGSVSTLTIQRTQQEDSAVYLCASSLEGGGRSEQFFGPGTRLTVL.

The rearrangement uses TRBV11-2 and TRBJ2-2, with TRBD2 as a possible D gene (6 bases). The V end was cut by 2 bases, the J end by 0 bases, with 10 bases between. The V gene's germline CDR1 is SGHAT and CDR2 FQNNGV. The CDR3 covers 16 residues. The DNA for the CDR3 is TGTGCCAGCAGCTTACGAGCGGGTGCGAACACCGGGGAGCTGTTTTTT. This codes for CASSLRAGANTGELFF.

The gene calls are TRBV3-1 (or the pseudogene TRBV3-2) and TRBJ2-7, with D perhaps TRBD2 (5 bases). Per the germline V gene, CDR1 is LGHDT and CDR2 is YNNKEL (reference sequence). V lost 6 bases and J 2 bases, leaving 11 bases between the germline ends. This CDR3 is built from 13 residues. The CDR3: CASSSGLPYEQYF. The CDR3 coding sequence is TGTGCCAGCAGTTCGGGGTTGCCCTACGAGCAGTACTTC.

J is TRBJ2-7 and V is TRBV4-2; a weak D match, TRBD1 (5 bases). The V gene's germline CDR1 is LGHNA and CDR2 YNFKEQ. V was pared by 0 bases and J by 6 bases, with 24 bases between. This CDR3 spans 18 amino acids. CDR3 in DNA: TGTGCCAGCAGCCAAGACTTGATTGGGCAGGGCAAAATCACCGAGCAGTACTTC. It encodes CASSQDLIGQGKITEQYF.

There are many counts of this clone. DNA for the CDR3: TGTGCCAGCAGCCAACAGGGGTCAGCCTACAATGAGCAGTTCTTC. Translating it yields CASSQQGSAYNEQFF. The chain couples TRBV11-3 to TRBJ2-1; TRBD1 agrees at 7 bases. V lost 5 bases to trimming and J lost 2 bases; unmatched junction nucleotides: 6. The CDR3 length is 15 residues. Germline V gives CDR1 SGHNT, CDR2 YENEEA.

This clone was observed once. The chain employs TRBV21-1 and TRBJ1-5; the table's D call, TRBD1, has no DNA check behind it. TRBV21-1 represents a pseudogene. The CDR3 is 15 amino acids. The CDR3 DNA reads TGTGCCAGCAGCAAAGAAGGGGGAAGCAATCAGCCCCAGCATTTT. Protein sequence: CASSKEGGSNQPQHF.

In this sample, this clone turned up once. This chain connects TRBV18 to TRBJ2-7; D not resolved. There are 13 residues in the CDR3. The ends were cut back, 6 bases at V and 2 bases at J, with 11 bases in the middle. Germline CDR1 and CDR2: KGHSH and LQKENI. The CDR3 nucleotides are TGTGCCAGCTCCCGCGGCGAAGCCTACGAGCAGTACTTC. Its protein is CASSRGEAYEQYF.

This chain connects TRBV28 to TRBJ1-2; 9 bases fit TRBD1. V was clipped by 4 bases and J by 3 bases; unmatched bases: 3. The germline V gene has CDR1 MDHEN and CDR2 SYDVKM. This CDR3 contains 14 residues. The CDR3 bases are TGTGCCAGCAGTTCACAGGGGGCTTACTATGGCTACACCTTC. Protein sequence: CASSSQGAYYGYTF.

The chain uses TRBV28 and TRBJ2-7, with TRBD1 matching over 10 bases. The CDR3 has 14 residues. Germline values: CDR1 MDHEN, CDR2 SYDVKM. Trimming took 3 bases from V and 4 from J; bases not matched to a gene: 3. The CDR3 DNA sequence: TGTGCCAGCAGTTTGGGGGACAGGGGATACGAGCAGTACTTC. Translation gives CASSLGDRGYEQYF. Supplemented by reference TRBV28 and TRBJ2-7, the full variable domain reads DVKVTQSSRYLVKRTGEKVFLECVQDMDHENMFWYRQDPGLGLRLIYFSYDVKMKEKGDIPEGYSVSREKKERFSLILESASTNQTSMYLCASSLGDRGYEQYFGPGTRLTVT.

The chain recombines TRBV6-6 with TRBJ1-1; D is unresolved. This CDR3 region has 13 residues. The germline V gene encodes CDR1 MNHNY and CDR2 SVGAGI (reference sequence). The V gene lost 8 bases and the J gene lost 3 bases, with 13 bases spanning the gap. CDR3 nucleotide sequence: TGTGCCAGCCTCCGGCCGGCGGACACTGAAGCTTTCTTT. This encodes CASLRPADTEAFF.

The chain joins TRBV7-2 to TRBJ2-3; TRBD1 matches at 11 bases. This CDR3 is 16 amino acids long. V was pared by 5 bases and J by 3 bases, with 7 bases of the junction left unmatched. CDR1 is SGHTA and CDR2 is FQGNSA in the germline V gene. The DNA for the CDR3 is TGTGCCAGCAGCAAAGGACAGGGGGCGGGAACAGATACGCAGTATTTT. Its translation is CASSKGQGAGTDTQYF.